The entry below gives a single T cell receptor beta chain sequence along with its context. Some clones are missing from TCRdb's copy, which holds only in-frame ones; the method was immunoSEQ multiplex PCR. The sample has some 210,000 clones; around nine tenths are singletons. Germline V gene lookup returns CDR1 SEHNR and CDR2 FQNEAQ (reference sequence). This CDR3 has 17 amino acids. Trimming at V came to 0 bases and at J to 1 base, leaving 5 bases not matched to a gene. Patients of the Seattle cohort, enrolled during active infection, were followed longitudinally. The data belong to a study of blood T cell repertoires in COVID-19.

Sequencing was done on a sample of peripheral blood. This receptor was taken from a man aged 60-69 years with COVID-19, enrolled during active disease. The chain links TRBV7-9 to TRBJ2-2, with TRBD2 matching over 7 bases. As DNA, the CDR3 is TGTGCCAGCAGCTTAGCGACGGCTAGCGGGAACACCGGGGAGCTGTTTTTT. It encodes CASSLATASGNTGELFF. Supplemented by reference TRBV7-9 and TRBJ2-2, the full variable domain reads DTGVSQNPRHKITKRGQNVTFRCDPISEHNRLYWYRQTLGQGPEFLTYFQNEAQLEKSRLLSDRFSAERPKGSFSTLEIQRTEQGDSAMYLCASSLATASGNTGELFFGEGSRLTVL.